This TCR beta chain was sequenced for a study of human T cells and chemical hapten exposure. The germline V gene has CDR1 MDHEN and CDR2 SYDVKM. This CDR3 has 14 residues. V was clipped by 3 bases and J by 0 bases, with 9 bases between them. Stated time point: patch test 1, 2 weeks after DPC sensitization. Treatment described: therapeutic diphenylcyclopropenone sensitization with weekly scalp DPC. TCRdb fed the RACE reads into MiXCR, producing one record per CDR3 protein. Among around 100,000 distinct CDR3 sequences listed, roughly 9.6% were seen once. This clonotype was obtained from a woman aged 40 to 50 with alopecia areata. Some clones in this sample may be carry-over from other donors' samples. The chain uses TRBV28 and TRBJ2-7; possible D gene TRBD2, 6 bases. The sample in question was whole blood, obtained in connection with sensitization to the hapten diphenylcyclopropenone (DPC). The CDR3 reads CASSLISGSYEQYF. The DNA for the CDR3 is TGTGCCAGCAGTTTGATTAGCGGCTCCTACGAGCAGTACTTC. Complete variable domain (other parts from reference TRBV28 and TRBJ2-7): DVKVTQSSRYLVKRTGEKVFLECVQDMDHENMFWYRQDPGLGLRLIYFSYDVKMKEKGDIPEGYSVSREKKERFSLILESASTNQTSMYLCASSLISGSYEQYFGPGTRLTVT.